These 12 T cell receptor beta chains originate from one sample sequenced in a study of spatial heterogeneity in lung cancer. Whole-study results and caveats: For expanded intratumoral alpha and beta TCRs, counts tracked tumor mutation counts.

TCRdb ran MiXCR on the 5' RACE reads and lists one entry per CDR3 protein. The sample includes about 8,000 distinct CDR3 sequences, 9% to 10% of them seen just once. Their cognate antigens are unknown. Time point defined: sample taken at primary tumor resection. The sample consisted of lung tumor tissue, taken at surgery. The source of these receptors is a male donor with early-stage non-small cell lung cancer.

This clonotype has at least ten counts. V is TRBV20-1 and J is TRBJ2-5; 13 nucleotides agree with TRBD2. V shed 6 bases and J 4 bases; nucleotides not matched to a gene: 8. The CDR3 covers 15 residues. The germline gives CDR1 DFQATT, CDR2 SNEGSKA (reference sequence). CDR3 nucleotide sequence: TGCAGTGCCCGACTAGCGGGGGGCCTAGGAGAGACCCAGTACTTC. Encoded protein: CSARLAGGLGETQYF.

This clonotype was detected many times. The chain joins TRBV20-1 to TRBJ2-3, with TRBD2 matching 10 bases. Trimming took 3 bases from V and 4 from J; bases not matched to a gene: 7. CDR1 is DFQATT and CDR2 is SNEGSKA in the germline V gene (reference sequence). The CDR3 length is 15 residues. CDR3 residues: CSARASGSIPDTQYF. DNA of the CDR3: TGCAGTGCTAGGGCTAGCGGGAGTATCCCAGATACGCAGTATTTT.

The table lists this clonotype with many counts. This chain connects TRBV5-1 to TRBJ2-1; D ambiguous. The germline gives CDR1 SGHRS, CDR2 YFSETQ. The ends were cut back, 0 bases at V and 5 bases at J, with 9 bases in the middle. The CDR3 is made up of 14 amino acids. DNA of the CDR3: TGCGCCAGCAGCTTGGGGTCCCGAGACAATGAGCAGTTCTTC. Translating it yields CASSLGSRDNEQFF.

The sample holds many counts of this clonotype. This CDR3 reads CASSLKDSGFANTGELFF. CDR3 DNA sequence: TGCGCCAGCAGCTTAAAGGACAGCGGATTCGCGAACACCGGGGAGCTGTTTTTT. The chain couples TRBV5-1 to TRBJ2-2; TRBD1 is a possible D gene (6 bases). V lost 2 bases and J 0 bases, leaving 17 bases between the germline ends. The CDR3 runs to 18 residues. Germline lookup yields CDR1 SGHRS and CDR2 YFSETQ.

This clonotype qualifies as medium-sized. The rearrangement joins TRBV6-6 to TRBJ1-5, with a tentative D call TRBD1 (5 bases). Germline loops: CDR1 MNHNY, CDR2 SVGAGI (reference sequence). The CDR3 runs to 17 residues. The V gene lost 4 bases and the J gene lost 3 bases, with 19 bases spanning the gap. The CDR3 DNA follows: TGTGCCAGCAGTTCCCTTCAGCGGGGGTCAAACAATCAGCCCCAGCATTTT. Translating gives CASSSLQRGSNNQPQHF.

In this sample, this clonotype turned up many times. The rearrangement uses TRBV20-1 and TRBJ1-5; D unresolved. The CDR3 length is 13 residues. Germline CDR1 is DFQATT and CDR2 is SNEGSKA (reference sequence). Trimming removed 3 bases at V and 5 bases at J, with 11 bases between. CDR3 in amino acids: CSASPDGHQPQHF. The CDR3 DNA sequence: TGCAGTGCTAGCCCGGACGGCCATCAGCCCCAGCATTTT.

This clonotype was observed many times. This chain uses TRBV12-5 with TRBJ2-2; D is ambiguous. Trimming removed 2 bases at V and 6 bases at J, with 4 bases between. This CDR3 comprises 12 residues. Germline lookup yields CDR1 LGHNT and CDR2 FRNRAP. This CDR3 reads CASGLPPGELFF. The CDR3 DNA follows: TGTGCTAGTGGTTTGCCCCCCGGGGAGCTGTTTTTT.

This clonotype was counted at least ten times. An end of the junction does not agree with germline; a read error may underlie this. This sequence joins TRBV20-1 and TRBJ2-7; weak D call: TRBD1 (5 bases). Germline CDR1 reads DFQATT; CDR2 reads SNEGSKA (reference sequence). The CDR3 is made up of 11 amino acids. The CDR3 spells CSADVGAGLVF. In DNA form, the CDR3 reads TGCAGTGCAGACGTAGGGGCTGGGTTGGTCTTC.

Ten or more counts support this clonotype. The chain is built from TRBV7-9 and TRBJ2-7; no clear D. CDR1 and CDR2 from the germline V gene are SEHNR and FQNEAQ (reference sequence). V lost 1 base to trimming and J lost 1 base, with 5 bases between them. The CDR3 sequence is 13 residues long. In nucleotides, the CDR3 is TGTGCCAGCAGCTTAGTGTTTTCCTACGAGCAGTACTTC. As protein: CASSLVFSYEQYF.

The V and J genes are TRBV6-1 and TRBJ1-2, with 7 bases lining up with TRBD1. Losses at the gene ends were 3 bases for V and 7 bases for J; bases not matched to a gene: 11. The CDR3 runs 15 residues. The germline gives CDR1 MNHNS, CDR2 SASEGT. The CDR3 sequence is CASSDVGRGSSGYTF. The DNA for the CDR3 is TGTGCCAGCAGTGACGTTGGCAGGGGGTCATCTGGCTACACCTTC.

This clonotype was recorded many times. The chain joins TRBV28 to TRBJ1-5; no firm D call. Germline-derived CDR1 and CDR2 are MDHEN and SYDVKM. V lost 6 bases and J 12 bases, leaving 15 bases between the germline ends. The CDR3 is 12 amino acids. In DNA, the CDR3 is TGTGCCAGCAGCCCACCCGGGTCCTTCCAGCATTTT. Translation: CASSPPGSFQHF.

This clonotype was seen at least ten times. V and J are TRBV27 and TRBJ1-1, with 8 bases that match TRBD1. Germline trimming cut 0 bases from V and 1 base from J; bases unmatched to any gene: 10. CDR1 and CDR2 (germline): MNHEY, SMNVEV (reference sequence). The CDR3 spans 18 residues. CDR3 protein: CASSLSPTGVTPNTEAFF. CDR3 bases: TGTGCCAGCAGTTTATCGCCGACAGGGGTCACTCCGAACACTGAAGCTTTCTTT.